These 30 T cell receptor beta chains originate from one sample sequenced in a study of CD8+ T cells in alopecia areata. RNA was isolated and reverse transcribed to cDNA, the sequencing template. Assay used: immunoSEQ multiplex PCR; TCRdb lists only in-frame clones, some missing. This sample has around 98,000 clones, with roughly two fifths found just once. The sequencing input was CD4+ T cells sorted from blood. The receptors were gathered from a human donor with alopecia areata.

The V and J genes are TRBV2 and TRBJ2-1; TRBD2 agrees at 9 bases. The CDR3 is made up of 12 amino acids. Trimming cost V 5 bases and J 10 bases; bases outside gene matches: 3. CDR1 SNHLY and CDR2 FYNNEI come from the germline V gene. The CDR3 region is CASSTSGPEQFF. In DNA form, the CDR3 reads TGTGCCAGCAGTACTAGCGGGCCCGAGCAGTTCTTC.

The sample holds one count of this clone. Other DNA sequences in the same sample also yield this CDR3. The chain recombines TRBV7-3 with TRBJ2-5; D is undetermined. Trimming took 6 bases from V and 1 from J, leaving 9 bases between them. This CDR3 is built from 13 residues. Germline V CDR1 and CDR2: SGHTA, FQGTGA. CDR3 amino acids: CASSPGSQETQYF. The CDR3 DNA reads TGTGCCAGCAGTCCGGGTTCCCAAGAGACCCAGTACTTC. Drawing the rest from reference TRBV7-3 and TRBJ2-5, the complete variable domain is GAGVSQTPSNKVTEKGKYVELRCDPISGHTALYWYRQSLGQGPEFLIYFQGTGAADDSGLPNDRFFAVRPEGSVSTLKIQRTERGDSAVYLCASSPGSQETQYFGPGTRLLVL.

This clone was counted a few times. The chain combines TRBV7-9 with TRBJ2-7; 7 bases line up with TRBD2. CDR1 SEHNR and CDR2 FQNEAQ come from the germline V gene (reference sequence). CDR3 size: 14 residues. The V segment lost 5 bases and the J segment 7 bases; nucleotides outside the gene matches: 11. The CDR3: CASSPRAGEGEQYF. CDR3 sequence (DNA): TGTGCCAGCAGCCCTAGGGCGGGAGAGGGGGAGCAGTACTTC.

There are a few counts of this clone. The chain uses TRBV9 and TRBJ2-1; 7 bases fit TRBD1. V was pared by 4 bases and J by 10 bases, with 8 bases of the junction left unmatched. Germline lookup yields CDR1 SGDLS and CDR2 YYNGEE. The CDR3 is made up of 13 amino acids. CDR3 protein: CASSRLRTGEQFF. The CDR3 bases are TGTGCCAGCAGCAGGCTTAGGACAGGAGAGCAGTTCTTC.

The gene calls are TRBV2 and TRBJ2-1, with 8 nucleotides matching TRBD1. Germline V lookup: CDR1 SNHLY, CDR2 FYNNEI. The ends lost 5 bases at V and 14 bases at J; junction bases unmatched: 11. The CDR3 loop spans 13 amino acids. In DNA form, the CDR3 reads TGTGCCAGCAGTCGGGACAACCAGGACAGGGAGTTCTTC. The encoded protein is CASSRDNQDREFF.

The rearrangement joins TRBV29-1 to TRBJ2-3; TRBD2 matches at 8 bases. This CDR3 has 17 amino acids. In germline, CDR1 is SQVTM, CDR2 ANQGSEA. The junction had 20 bases not matched to a gene; V was cut back by 6 bases and J by 6 bases. The CDR3 is CSVDPTTSEPGGDTQYF. The DNA of the CDR3 is TGCAGCGTGGACCCAACGACTAGCGAGCCGGGGGGTGATACGCAGTATTTT.

V gene TRBV4-1 combines with J gene TRBJ2-7; 7 nucleotides align to TRBD1. This CDR3 region has 15 residues. V was pared by 4 bases and J by 0 bases, with 6 bases of the junction left unmatched. Germline CDR1 MGHRA, CDR2 YSYEKL. CDR3 in amino acids: CASSRPGGSSYEQYF. The CDR3 DNA reads TGCGCCAGCAGCCGCCCAGGGGGATCCTCCTACGAGCAGTACTTC.

The chain links TRBV29-1 to TRBJ2-1; D is perhaps TRBD2 (6 bases). Germline assignment: CDR1 SQVTM and CDR2 ANQGSEA. The CDR3 extends over 14 amino acids. The ends were cut back, 8 bases at V and 8 bases at J, with 22 bases in the middle. The chain's CDR3 is CSFAPGASGDEQFF. CDR3 DNA sequence: TGCAGCTTTGCACCGGGAGCCTCTGGGGATGAGCAGTTCTTC.

For this clone: Other DNA sequences in this specimen translate into the identical CDR3. The rearrangement links TRBV7-9 to TRBJ1-5; D uncertain. The CDR3 has 14 residues. CDR1 is SEHNR, CDR2 FQNEAQ, per germline (reference sequence). Trimming removed 1 base at V and 2 bases at J, with 6 bases between. For the CDR3, the DNA is TGTGCCAGCAGCTTAGGGGCAGGCAATCAGCCCCAGCATTTT. Translation: CASSLGAGNQPQHF.

The chain employs TRBV5-6 and TRBJ2-1, with 13 bases fitting TRBD2. V lost 2 bases to trimming and J lost 5 bases; unmatched junction nucleotides: 1. Germline lookup yields CDR1 SGHDT and CDR2 YYEEEE. This CDR3 comprises 15 residues. The CDR3 DNA follows: TGTGCCAGCAGCTTACTAGCGGGGGGGAACAATGAGCAGTTCTTC. This sequence encodes CASSLLAGGNNEQFF.

In its sample, this clone was seen a few times. The chain has TRBV30 and TRBJ1-2; D ambiguous. CDR1 and CDR2 (germline): GTSNPN, SVGIG (reference sequence). This CDR3 has 12 amino acids. Trimming stripped 3 bases from V and 4 bases from J, with 9 bases between. DNA of the CDR3: TGTGCCTGGAGCGCCACCAGCTATGGCTACACCTTC. This gives the protein CAWSATSYGYTF. Full variable domain (outside the CDR3, taken from reference TRBV30 and TRBJ1-2): SQTIHQWPATLVQPVGSPLSLECTVEGTSNPNLYWYRQAAGRGLQLLFYSVGIGQISSEVPQNLSASRPQDRQFILSSKKLLLSDSGFYLCAWSATSYGYTFGSGTRLTVV.

J is TRBJ2-7 and V is TRBV29-1; 8 bases agree with TRBD2. J lost 6 bases, V lost 2 bases, and 6 bases had no gene match. CDR3 length equals 13 residues. CDR1 is SQVTM, CDR2 ANQGSEA, per germline. Here the CDR3 reads CSVEPPGGGEQYF. CDR3 sequence (DNA): TGCAGCGTTGAACCCCCGGGGGGGGGCGAGCAGTACTTC.

This clone was found a few times. This chain connects TRBV14 to TRBJ2-7; D gene uncertain. Trimming took 3 bases from V and 6 from J, leaving 18 bases between them. Germline V CDR1 and CDR2: SGHDN, FVKESK. CDR3 length equals 15 residues. CDR3 sequence reads: CASSHFLASRLEQYF. The CDR3 DNA reads as TGTGCCAGCAGCCATTTCCTTGCCTCGCGTCTCGAGCAGTACTTC.

The chain recombines TRBV13 with TRBJ2-7, with a possible D match to TRBD2 (6 bases). The ends were cut back, 4 bases at V and 6 bases at J, with 13 bases in the middle. The CDR3 has 13 amino acids. Germline CDR1 and CDR2: PRHDT and FYEKMQ (reference sequence). CDR3 sequence (DNA): TGTGCCAGCAGCTCGCGGACTATGGGCGAGCAGTACTTC. This gives the protein CASSSRTMGEQYF.

This clone appeared a few times. The V call is TRBV29-1, the J call TRBJ1-6; 7 bases fit TRBD1. Germline V gene sequence: CDR1 SQVTM, CDR2 ANQGSEA. J gave up 8 bases and V 0 bases, and 1 base lay outside the gene matches. The length of the CDR3 is 13 residues. The CDR3: CSVEDQGDSPLHF. CDR3 nucleotides: TGCAGCGTTGAAGATCAGGGGGATTCACCCCTCCACTTT.

The J gene is TRBJ2-5, the V gene TRBV29-1; 7 bases line up with TRBD2. V was pared by 3 bases and J by 5 bases, with 9 bases of the junction left unmatched. The CDR3 has 14 residues. Germline-derived CDR1 and CDR2 are SQVTM and ANQGSEA. The chain's CDR3 is CSVEAYSGRETQYF. The CDR3 DNA is TGCAGCGTTGAGGCCTATAGCGGGCGGGAGACCCAGTACTTC.

This chain joins TRBV30 and TRBJ1-1; D perhaps matches TRBD1 (5 bases). V lost 4 bases to trimming and J lost 3 bases, with 9 bases between them. Germline V CDR1 and CDR2: GTSNPN, SVGIG (reference sequence). The CDR3 runs 12 residues. The CDR3 region has the DNA TGTGCCTGGACGGGGGAGTACACTGAAGCTTTCTTT. Its protein product is CAWTGEYTEAFF.

In this sample, this clone turned up a few times. The chain joins TRBV15 to TRBJ1-2; 8 bases are a match to TRBD1. This CDR3 spans 15 amino acids. After removal of 3 bases from V and 6 bases from J, the junction contained 9 bases not matched to a gene. Germline V gives CDR1 LNHNV, CDR2 YYDKDF (reference sequence). This CDR3 is CATSSDPDRADGYTF. CDR3 bases: TGTGCCACCAGCAGTGATCCGGACAGGGCGGATGGCTACACCTTC.

The chain carries TRBV23-1 and TRBJ1-5; 7 bases align to TRBD1. TRBV23-1 is marked as an open reading frame, function uncertain. V gave up 3 bases and J gave up 6 bases; unmatched junction bases: 20. CDR3 size: 19 residues. CDR3 nucleotides: TGCGCCAGCAGTCATGAGCCGCGACAGGGAGGGAGGGCATGTCAGCCCCAGCATTTT. Protein: CASSHEPRQGGRACQPQHF.

This clone was recorded a few times. The chain is built from TRBV6-1 and TRBJ2-3; D is unresolved. CDR1 and CDR2 from the germline V gene are MNHNS and SASEGT. V was cut by 4 bases and J by 1 base, with 6 bases left in between. The CDR3 length is 13 residues. The chain's CDR3 is CASSVLGTDTQYF. The DNA for the CDR3 is TGTGCCAGCAGTGTGTTGGGCACAGATACGCAGTATTTT.

This clone was detected only a few times. V and J are TRBV29-1 and TRBJ2-7, with 7 bases fitting TRBD2. The CDR3 covers 12 residues. V dropped 4 bases and J dropped 2; count of bases not matched to a gene: 2. Germline CDR1 is SQVTM and CDR2 is ANQGSEA. CDR3 in amino acids: CSVGGSTYEQYF. The DNA for the CDR3 is TGCAGCGTTGGCGGGAGCACCTACGAGCAGTACTTC.

The chain couples TRBV25-1 to TRBJ1-1; TRBD1 might be the D (6 bases). Germline loops: CDR1 MGHDK, CDR2 SYGVNS. Trimming took 4 bases from V and 4 from J, leaving 10 bases between them. This CDR3 has 13 amino acids. Here the CDR3 reads CASSGGQLTEAFF. Written as DNA, the CDR3 is TGTGCCAGCAGTGGGGGACAACTCACTGAAGCTTTCTTT.

The chain employs TRBV30 and TRBJ2-2; no definite D call. CDR1 and CDR2 from the germline V gene are GTSNPN and SVGIG (reference sequence). Trimming pared 4 bases from V and 3 bases from J, leaving 6 bases between. The CDR3 sequence is 12 residues long. The CDR3 spells CAWTQDTGELFF. The DNA for the CDR3 is TGTGCCTGGACTCAGGACACCGGGGAGCTGTTTTTT. Using reference TRBV30 and TRBJ2-2 for the parts outside the CDR3, the full variable domain is SQTIHQWPATLVQPVGSPLSLECTVEGTSNPNLYWYRQAAGRGLQLLFYSVGIGQISSEVPQNLSASRPQDRQFILSSKKLLLSDSGFYLCAWTQDTGELFFGEGSRLTVL.

This clone turned up a few times. The chain uses TRBV29-1 and TRBJ2-3; D gene uncertain. This CDR3 is 13 amino acids long. The V end was cut by 4 bases, the J end by 4 bases, with 12 bases between. Germline CDR1 is SQVTM and CDR2 is ANQGSEA. CDR3 sequence reads: CSVVSAQPDTQYF. CDR3 bases: TGCAGCGTTGTGTCGGCTCAGCCAGATACGCAGTATTTT.

The chain uses TRBV29-1 and TRBJ2-6; the D gene is possibly TRBD1 (6 bases). Germline V gene sequence: CDR1 SQVTM, CDR2 ANQGSEA. V gave up 4 bases and J gave up 2 bases, with 12 bases separating them. The length of the CDR3 is 15 residues. The CDR3 DNA is TGCAGCGTTGTTCTATCAGGGGCTGGGGCCAACGTCCTGACTTTC. Translated, it gives CSVVLSGAGANVLTF.

In its sample, this clone was seen a few times. This chain links TRBV18 with TRBJ2-2; 8 nucleotides align to TRBD2. Per the germline V gene, CDR1 is KGHSH and CDR2 is LQKENI. The V segment lost 1 base and the J segment 4 bases; nucleotides outside the gene matches: 5. The CDR3 runs to 16 residues. CDR3 in amino acids: CASSPQGLAGTGELFF. The CDR3 nucleotides are TGTGCCAGCTCACCACAAGGACTAGCAGGCACCGGGGAGCTGTTTTTT.

This clone was observed a single time. The gene calls are TRBV29-1 and TRBJ1-2; 8 bases line up with TRBD1. The CDR3 totals 11 residues. Per germline, CDR1 SQVTM and CDR2 ANQGSEA. The V and J ends lost 5 bases and 6 bases, in that order; junction bases with no gene match: 2. The CDR3 coding sequence is TGCAGCGTTCAGGGGGCGGATGGCTACACCTTC. Translated: CSVQGADGYTF.

V and J are TRBV2 and TRBJ1-1; D perhaps matches TRBD1 (6 bases). V dropped 5 bases and J dropped 0 bases, with 13 bases sitting between them. Per germline, CDR1 SNHLY and CDR2 FYNNEI. The CDR3 consists of 15 residues. The CDR3 sequence is CASSQRQVMNTEAFF. The DNA of the CDR3 is TGTGCCAGCAGTCAAAGACAGGTCATGAACACTGAAGCTTTCTTT.

The rearrangement links TRBV11-2 to TRBJ2-3; D not resolved. CDR3 length: 16 residues. Deletions cut 5 bases from V and 0 bases from J, with 15 bases between. CDR1 is SGHAT, CDR2 FQNNGV, per germline. The CDR3 DNA reads TGTGCCAGCAGCGGACGGACGGACCTTAGCACAGATACGCAGTATTTT. Encoded protein: CASSGRTDLSTDTQYF.

This rearrangement joins TRBV30 to TRBJ2-7; D could derive from TRBD1 or TRBD2 (5 bases each). V was shortened by 3 bases and J by 2 bases, with 14 bases between the two germline ends. Germline V lookup: CDR1 GTSNPN, CDR2 SVGIG (reference sequence). There are 14 residues in the CDR3. Here the CDR3 DNA reads TGTGCCTGGAGCGCCGGGACGGCCACCTACGAGCAGTACTTC. It translates to CAWSAGTATYEQYF.